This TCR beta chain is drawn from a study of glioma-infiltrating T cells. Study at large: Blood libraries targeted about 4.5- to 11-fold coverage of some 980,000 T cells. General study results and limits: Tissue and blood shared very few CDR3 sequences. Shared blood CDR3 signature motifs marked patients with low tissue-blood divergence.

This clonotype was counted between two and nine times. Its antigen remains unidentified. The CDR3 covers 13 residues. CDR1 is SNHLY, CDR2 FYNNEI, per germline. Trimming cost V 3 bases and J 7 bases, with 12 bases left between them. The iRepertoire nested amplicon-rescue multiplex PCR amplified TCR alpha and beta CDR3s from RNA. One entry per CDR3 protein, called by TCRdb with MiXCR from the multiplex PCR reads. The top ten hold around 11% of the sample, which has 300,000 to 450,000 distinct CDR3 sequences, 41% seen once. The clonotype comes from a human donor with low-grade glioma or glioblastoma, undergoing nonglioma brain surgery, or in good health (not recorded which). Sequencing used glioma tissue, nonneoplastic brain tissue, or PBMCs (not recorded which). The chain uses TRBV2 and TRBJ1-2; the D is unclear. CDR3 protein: CASSEGSSVGYTF. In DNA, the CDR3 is TGTGCCAGCAGTGAGGGCAGTTCAGTTGGCTACACCTTC.